This TCR beta chain derives from a study of blood T cell repertoires in COVID-19. Some clones are missing from TCRdb's copy, which holds only in-frame ones; the method was immunoSEQ multiplex PCR. The table has tens of thousands of clones, roughly 80% seen once. Germline V CDR1 and CDR2: LGHNT, FRNRAP. This CDR3 has 15 residues. V dropped 1 base and J dropped 5; count of bases not matched to a gene: 4. The sample comprised peripheral blood. J is TRBJ2-5 and V is TRBV12-5; 10 bases match TRBD2. The source of this sequence is a man older than 75 with active or convalescent COVID-19. This CDR3 is CASGLAGTSVETQYF. Written as DNA, the CDR3 is TGTGCTAGTGGTTTGGCGGGGACTAGCGTGGAGACCCAGTACTTC.